This T cell receptor beta chain was recorded in a study of persistence of HIV-infected CD4 T cells. V lost 2 bases, J lost 8 bases, and 1 base stayed unmatched. CDR1 is SGHRS, CDR2 YFSETQ, per germline. The CDR3 consists of 12 residues. Cells were stimulated nonspecifically with anti-CD3/anti-CD28 magnetic beads. Sorting selected CD4+ T cells upregulating both CD40 ligand and CD69. This was the immunoSEQ version 4 assay in survey mode. Profiling relied on immunoSEQ multiplex PCR, and the TCRdb table lists in-frame clones only, not all of them. This sample has about 43,000 clones, with around 89% found just once. A note on this clone: Its matching antigen is unknown.

The chain employs TRBV5-1 and TRBJ2-1; TRBD1 matches at 7 bases. This specimen consisted of CD4+ T cells sorted from PBMCs after approximately 18-hour stimulation, obtained from a patient who received antiretroviral therapy. This TCR came from an adult man with HIV who was CMV-seropositive. CDR3 in amino acids: CASSLQGYEQFF. The CDR3, as DNA: TGCGCCAGCAGCTTACAGGGGTATGAGCAGTTCTTC.